The sequence of this T cell receptor (beta chain) was determined in a study of T cell responses to AZD1222 COVID-19 vaccine. Study-level points and caveats: In the spike-specific TCR repertoire, nearly half reportedly target unmutated variant regions.

This clone was counted a few times. No antigen is known for it. Per the germline V gene, CDR1 is SQVTM and CDR2 is ANQGSEA. This CDR3 is 10 amino acids long. V shed 6 bases, J shed 11 bases, and the junction held 5 bases outside the gene matches. Data came from immunoSEQ multiplex PCR; TCRdb stores just in-frame clones and leaves some out. The data show 95,000 to 150,000 clones, about nine tenths seen once. The sample consisted of peripheral blood, taken on day 0 of AZD1222 vaccination. The chain is built from TRBV29-1 and TRBJ2-7; TRBD1 aligns across 9 bases. The source is an adult in good health. The DNA for the CDR3 is TGCAGCGTAAGGGACAGGGTCGAGTACTTC. This gives the protein CSVRDRVEYF.